This TCR beta chain was found in a study of molecular identifiers for immune sequencing clone quantification. General observations from the study: Detectable among roughly 1 million naive cells, according to reports, was Jurkat TCR RNA spiked in from one cell.

One entry per CDR3 protein, called by TCRdb with MiXCR from the PCR reads. Here the sample spans 400,000 to 600,000 distinct CDR3 sequences, about 26% being singletons. Of note for this clonotype: Its antigen is unknown.

This TCR was recovered from a human donor in good health. Some libraries in this study had Jurkat cell RNA spiked in. What was sequenced was naive CD8+ T cells from blood, with Jurkat cell RNA spiked in. Subset described: FACS-sorted CD8+CD4-CCR7+CD45RA+ naive T cells.

The CDR3 reads CSASTPRTTNYGYTF. The CDR3 bases are TGCAGTGCTAGTACCCCCCGGACCACTAACTATGGCTACACCTTC. This chain connects TRBV20-1 to TRBJ1-2; D is unclear. From germline, CDR1 is DFQATT and CDR2 SNEGSKA (reference sequence). The CDR3 sequence is 15 residues long. V lost 3 bases and J 0 bases, leaving 14 bases between the germline ends.